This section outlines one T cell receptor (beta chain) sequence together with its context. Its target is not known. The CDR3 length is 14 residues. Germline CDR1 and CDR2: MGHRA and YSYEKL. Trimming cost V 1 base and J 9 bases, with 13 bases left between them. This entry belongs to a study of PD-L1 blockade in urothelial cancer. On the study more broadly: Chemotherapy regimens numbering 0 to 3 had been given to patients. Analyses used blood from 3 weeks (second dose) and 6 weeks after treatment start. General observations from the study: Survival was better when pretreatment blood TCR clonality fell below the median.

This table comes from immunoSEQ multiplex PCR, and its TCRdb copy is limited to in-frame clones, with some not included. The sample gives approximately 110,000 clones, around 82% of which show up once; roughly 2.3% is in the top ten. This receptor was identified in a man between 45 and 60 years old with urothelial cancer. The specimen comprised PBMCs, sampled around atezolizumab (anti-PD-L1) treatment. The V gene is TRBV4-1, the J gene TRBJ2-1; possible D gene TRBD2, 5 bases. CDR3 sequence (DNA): TGCGCCAGCAGCCAAGCACTCCTAGAGGGTGAGCAGTTCTTC. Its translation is CASSQALLEGEQFF.